Detailed here is one T cell receptor beta chain. Germline CDR1 is SGHNT and CDR2 is YYREEE (reference sequence). The V end was cut by 7 bases, the J end by 4 bases, with 15 bases between. The CDR3 runs to 14 residues. This entry is derived from a study of OX40 agonist ivuxolimab in advanced cancers. In the study overall: Ivuxolimab is a fully human IgG2 antibody that activates OX40 (CD134).

The data were produced by immunoSEQ multiplex PCR, yet TCRdb's version contains in-frame clones alone and is incomplete. The sample records 60,000 to 65,000 clones, 83% being singletons. Sequences were derived from CD4+ or CD8+ T cells sorted from blood, sampled in a trial of the OX40 agonist ivuxolimab. J is TRBJ2-1 and V is TRBV5-4, with D possibly being TRBD1 or TRBD2 (5 bases each). The TCR was taken from an adult with an advanced solid tumor such as melanoma, head and neck, liver or kidney cancer. Here the CDR3 DNA reads TGTGCCAGCCTTCCGGGACCCTCTTACAATGAGCAGTTCTTC. Its translation: CASLPGPSYNEQFF.